Sequencing of this TCR beta chain was carried out in a study of breast tumors, draining lymph nodes, adjacent tissues. Breast cancer patients provided tissue from their axillary draining lymph nodes. The CDR3 extends over 9 amino acids. Germline-derived CDR1 and CDR2 are KGHSH and LQKENI. In the case of this clonotype: Compared with germline, one end of the junction differs, possibly owing to a read error.

MiXCR was run by TCRdb on the multiplex PCR reads, yielding one entry per CDR3 protein. Of about 230,000 distinct CDR3 sequences listed, 32% are singletons. Input material: axillary lymph node tissue. The TCR comes from a female donor with breast cancer. Some clones in this sample may be carry-over from other donors' samples. This chain joins TRBV18 and TRBJ2-3, with D uncertain. The CDR3 region has the DNA TGTGTCAGCTCAACCACGCAGTATTTT. Protein product: CVSSTTQYF.